One and the same sample provided the 23 T cell receptor beta chains below, sequenced in a study of graft-versus-host responses after intestinal transplantation. No cognate antigen is known for these TCRs. Repertoires were generated with immunoSEQ multiplex PCR, while TCRdb's copy carries only in-frame clones and drops some. Among some 100,000 clones listed, 85% to 95% were seen once. The sequencing here drew on unstimulated CD8+ T cells sorted from spleen or lymph node cells, taken before intestinal transplant. The receptors shown here come from a human donor who received an intestinal transplant.

This chain uses TRBV6-6 with TRBJ1-1, with no clear D. Between the trimmed V and J ends, which lost 6 bases and 2 bases, there was a span of 16 bases. Germline-derived CDR1 and CDR2 are MNHNY and SVGAGI (reference sequence). This CDR3 spans 15 amino acids. The chain's CDR3 is CASRDGVGPNTEAFF. Here the CDR3 DNA reads TGTGCCAGCAGGGACGGGGTAGGCCCCAACACTGAAGCTTTCTTT.

The chain recombines TRBV14 with TRBJ1-1, with a possible D match to TRBD1 (6 bases). The germline CDR1 and CDR2 sequences are SGHDN and FVKESK. The CDR3 runs to 14 residues. Trimming cost V 4 bases and J 6 bases, with 15 bases left between them. The CDR3 here is CASSLAGEYAEAFF. CDR3 DNA: TGTGCCAGCAGCCTGGCAGGGGAGTACGCTGAAGCTTTCTTT.

The J gene is TRBJ2-1, the V gene TRBV4-1; D gene ambiguous. V dropped 0 bases and J dropped 6 bases, with 12 bases sitting between them. The V gene's germline CDR1 is MGHRA and CDR2 YSYEKL. The CDR3 sequence is 15 residues long. The CDR3 reads CASSQEVWASNEQFF. CDR3 sequence (DNA): TGCGCCAGCAGCCAAGAAGTTTGGGCCAGCAATGAGCAGTTCTTC.

The chain carries TRBV30 and TRBJ1-4, with unresolved D. The CDR3 is 15 amino acids. V was clipped by 1 base and J by 5 bases, with 14 bases between them. The germline CDR1 and CDR2 sequences are GTSNPN and SVGIG (reference sequence). The CDR3 nucleotides are TGTGCCTGGAGTGGACGAGTTTTCCTCAATGAAAAACTGTTTTTT. Its translation is CAWSGRVFLNEKLFF. The full variable domain, completed using reference TRBV30 and TRBJ1-4, is SQTIHQWPATLVQPVGSPLSLECTVEGTSNPNLYWYRQAAGRGLQLLFYSVGIGQISSEVPQNLSASRPQDRQFILSSKKLLLSDSGFYLCAWSGRVFLNEKLFFGSGTQLSVL.

The chain links TRBV7-9 to TRBJ2-7, with unresolved D. Germline lookup yields CDR1 SEHNR and CDR2 FQNEAQ (reference sequence). Trimming shortened V by 4 bases and J by 2 bases, and 18 bases separated the two germline ends. CDR3 length: 16 residues. DNA of the CDR3: TGTGCCAGCAGCTCGCCCCAGTTCCAGAACCCCTACGAGCAGTACTTC. Encoded protein: CASSSPQFQNPYEQYF.

The chain carries TRBV7-9 and TRBJ2-7; no firm D call. Germline loops: CDR1 SEHNR, CDR2 FQNEAQ (reference sequence). The CDR3 extends over 14 amino acids. V gave up 4 bases and J gave up 0 bases, with 10 bases separating them. The chain's CDR3 is CASSYPTDSYEQYF. CDR3 nucleotides: TGTGCCAGCAGCTACCCGACGGACTCCTACGAGCAGTACTTC.

This chain connects TRBV7-6 to TRBJ1-4; TRBD1 matches 12 bases. V trimming: 5 bases; J trimming: 2 bases; junction bases outside the gene matches: 3. This CDR3 has 16 amino acids. Germline lookup yields CDR1 SGHVS and CDR2 FNYEAQ. In nucleotides, the CDR3 is TGTGCCAGCAGCCCGGGGACAGGGGGCACTAATGAAAAACTGTTTTTT. The encoded protein is CASSPGTGGTNEKLFF.

This sequence joins TRBV7-9 and TRBJ2-7; a weak D match, TRBD2 (7 bases). V lost 4 bases and J 3 bases, leaving 19 bases between the germline ends. CDR3 size: 16 residues. CDR1 and CDR2 from the germline V gene are SEHNR and FQNEAQ (reference sequence). The CDR3 loop is CASSSNREGIGYEQYF. The CDR3 bases are TGTGCCAGCAGCTCTAACAGGGAGGGCATCGGCTACGAGCAGTACTTC.

V gene TRBV29-1 combines with J gene TRBJ2-7; D remains ambiguous. The CDR3 consists of 13 residues. V was trimmed by 0 bases and J by 4 bases, leaving 10 bases between them. The V gene's germline CDR1 is SQVTM and CDR2 ANQGSEA. The CDR3 loop reads CSVEEAKDYEQYF. CDR3 sequence (DNA): TGCAGCGTTGAAGAGGCCAAGGATTACGAGCAGTACTTC.

The chain employs TRBV7-6 and TRBJ2-1, with D tentatively TRBD1 (6 bases). CDR3 length equals 13 residues. V was pared by 2 bases and J by 7 bases, with 9 bases between. Germline values: CDR1 SGHVS, CDR2 FNYEAQ. The chain's CDR3 is CASSLPGTNEQFF. CDR3 nucleotides: TGTGCCAGCAGCTTACCAGGGACAAATGAGCAGTTCTTC.

V usage is TRBV7-9 and J usage is TRBJ1-4, with D perhaps TRBD1 (5 bases). Germline CDR1 and CDR2: SEHNR and FQNEAQ (reference sequence). The CDR3 runs to 15 residues. The V and J ends lost 1 base and 7 bases respectively, with 13 bases between them. DNA of the CDR3: TGTGCCAGCAGCTTAGTAGGGGTGGGTCTTGAAAAACTGTTTTTT. Translation gives CASSLVGVGLEKLFF.

This chain uses TRBV4-2 with TRBJ2-3; either TRBD1 or TRBD2 may supply D (5 bases each). The CDR3 length is 16 residues. CDR1 LGHNA and CDR2 YNFKEQ come from the germline V gene. V was shortened by 1 base and J by 0 bases, with 11 bases between the two germline ends. The CDR3 protein is CASSQVQWGSTDTQYF. The CDR3 nucleotides read TGTGCCAGCAGCCAAGTGCAGTGGGGGAGCACAGATACGCAGTATTTT.

For the CDR3, the DNA is TGCGCCAGCAGCTTCCTCGGGGCACCCTACGGACCCTCTGCTGATTCACCCCTCCACTTT. It translates to CASSFLGAPYGPSADSPLHF. The chain links TRBV5-1 to TRBJ1-6; perhaps TRBD1 as D (5 bases). Germline V gene sequence: CDR1 SGHRS, CDR2 YFSETQ. The ends were cut back, 2 bases at V and 8 bases at J, with 29 bases in the middle. The CDR3 is made up of 20 amino acids.

The rearrangement joins TRBV14 to TRBJ1-1; unclear D gene. This CDR3 contains 14 residues. CDR1 is SGHDN and CDR2 is FVKESK in the germline V gene. Between the trimmed V and J ends, which lost 4 bases and 1 base, there was a span of 10 bases. CDR3 residues: CASSPLGPNTEAFF. CDR3 nucleotide sequence: TGTGCCAGCAGCCCCCTGGGCCCGAACACTGAAGCTTTCTTT. Together with reference TRBV14 and TRBJ1-1, the CDR3 gives the full variable domain: EAGVTQFPSHSVIEKGQTVTLRCDPISGHDNLYWYRRVMGKEIKFLLHFVKESKQDESGMPNNRFLAERTGGTYSTLKVQPAELEDSGVYFCASSPLGPNTEAFFGQGTRLTVV.

The chain carries TRBV15 and TRBJ2-3; TRBD2 matches 10 bases. The CDR3 consists of 21 residues. From germline, CDR1 is LNHNV and CDR2 YYDKDF (reference sequence). Trimming took 0 bases from V and 0 from J; bases not matched to a gene: 15. CDR3 sequence: CATSRDGGGAGGTRSTDTQYF. In DNA form, the CDR3 reads TGTGCCACCAGCAGAGATGGAGGCGGAGCGGGGGGGACCCGAAGCACAGATACGCAGTATTTT.

The chain carries TRBV4-1 and TRBJ1-1, with 7 bases aligning to TRBD1. The CDR3 contains 17 residues. Germline loops: CDR1 MGHRA, CDR2 YSYEKL. V gave up 0 bases and J gave up 0 bases; unmatched junction bases: 7. As DNA, the CDR3 is TGCGCCAGCAGCCAAGAAGGGGGACAGACTCTGAACACTGAAGCTTTCTTT. This translates into CASSQEGGQTLNTEAFF.

This clone was counted once. In nucleotides, the CDR3 is TGTGCCAGCAGTAGGACCGGGGCTGGGGCCAACGTCCTGACTTTC. Its translation: CASSRTGAGANVLTF. The chain uses TRBV28 and TRBJ2-6; TRBD2 is a possible D gene (5 bases). The length of the CDR3 is 15 residues. Germline values: CDR1 MDHEN, CDR2 SYDVKM. Trimming took 5 bases from V and 2 from J, leaving 10 bases between them.

In DNA form, the CDR3 reads TGTGCCAGCAGTCCCGCGGGGACTCTCTATGGCTACACCTTC. This gives the protein CASSPAGTLYGYTF. The chain couples TRBV28 to TRBJ1-2; D might be TRBD1 (5 bases). The CDR3 has 14 amino acids. Trimming took off 5 bases at V and 4 bases at J, with 14 bases between the two ends. Germline V gives CDR1 MDHEN, CDR2 SYDVKM.

This chain connects TRBV6-1 to TRBJ2-5; tentatively, D is TRBD1 (5 bases). The CDR3 has 17 amino acids. Between the trimmed V and J ends, which lost 6 bases and 1 base, there was a span of 21 bases. The germline gives CDR1 MNHNS, CDR2 SASEGT. The CDR3 DNA is TGTGCCAGCAGCGAAATATTAAGGGGTCGCGTCCAAGAGACCCAGTACTTC. It yields the protein CASSEILRGRVQETQYF.

This chain links TRBV7-9 with TRBJ2-7, with D uncertain. The CDR3 is made up of 12 amino acids. CDR1 and CDR2 (germline): SEHNR, FQNEAQ (reference sequence). V shed 3 bases and J shed 9 bases, with 12 bases lying between them. The CDR3 DNA sequence: TGTGCCAGCAGCTTTGACTCTATTGGGCAGTACTTC. Encoded protein: CASSFDSIGQYF.

The rearrangement joins TRBV28 to TRBJ2-1; D is ambiguous. Germline-derived CDR1 and CDR2 are MDHEN and SYDVKM. The CDR3 has 16 amino acids. The V end lost 5 bases, the J end lost 7 bases, and 21 bases lay between the germline ends. CDR3 in amino acids: CASSPITASRRNEQFF. The DNA of the CDR3 is TGTGCCAGCAGTCCCATTACAGCCAGCCGGAGAAATGAGCAGTTCTTC.

Only one count was recorded for this clone. The same CDR3 also results from other DNA sequences found in this sample. The chain combines TRBV28 with TRBJ1-5; TRBD1 is a possible D gene (5 bases). Germline V gives CDR1 MDHEN, CDR2 SYDVKM. The length of the CDR3 is 15 residues. The V gene lost 3 bases and the J gene lost 0 bases, with 9 bases spanning the gap. CDR3 nucleotides: TGTGCCAGCAGTTTGACGGGGGGTAGCAATCAGCCCCAGCATTTT. Translation gives CASSLTGGSNQPQHF.

V and J are TRBV13 and TRBJ2-5, with 11 bases identical to TRBD2. CDR3 length: 17 amino acids. Trimming cost V 5 bases and J 1 base; bases outside gene matches: 9. Germline-derived CDR1 and CDR2 are PRHDT and FYEKMQ (reference sequence). The CDR3 protein is CASSRLLAGELQETQYF. The CDR3 region has the DNA TGTGCCAGCAGCCGCTTACTAGCGGGAGAACTCCAAGAGACCCAGTACTTC.